This record looks at one T cell receptor (beta chain) sequence and its context. The antigen remains undetermined. This entry belongs to a study of vaccination effects on CD4 cells after COVID-19. Study-level results: Both infection-induced and vaccine-induced clones contracted markedly at late post-vaccination timepoints.

Expansion of antigen-specific CD4+ T cells with viral peptide pools was carried out by the ViraFEST assay before sequencing. The culture ran for about 10 days, and then CD4+ T cells were isolated. According to the study, vaccine recipients showed no prior SARS-CoV-2 infection and negative nucleocapsid antibodies. Culturing of a few million PBMC per well took place with approximately 10 IU/ml IL-2 and about 10 ug/ml peptides. Germline CDR1 LNHDA, CDR2 SQIVND (reference sequence). The CDR3 is 16 amino acids. Trimming took off 2 bases at V and 4 bases at J, with 14 bases between the two ends. Libraries were prepared by immunoSEQ multiplex PCR; TCRdb keeps only in-frame clonotypes and omits some of them. The table has tens of thousands of clones, about four fifths seen once.

Sample: CD4+ T cells from PBMCs cultured with HCoV-NL63 spike peptides, taken before COVID-19 vaccination. The chain employs TRBV19 and TRBJ2-2; the D call may be TRBD1 or TRBD2 (6 bases each). This sequence was found in a human donor who received a COVID-19 vaccine. CDR3 coding DNA: TGTGCCAGTAGTATATGGGGGGACACTCTCACCGGGGAGCTGTTTTTT. This gives the protein CASSIWGDTLTGELFF.